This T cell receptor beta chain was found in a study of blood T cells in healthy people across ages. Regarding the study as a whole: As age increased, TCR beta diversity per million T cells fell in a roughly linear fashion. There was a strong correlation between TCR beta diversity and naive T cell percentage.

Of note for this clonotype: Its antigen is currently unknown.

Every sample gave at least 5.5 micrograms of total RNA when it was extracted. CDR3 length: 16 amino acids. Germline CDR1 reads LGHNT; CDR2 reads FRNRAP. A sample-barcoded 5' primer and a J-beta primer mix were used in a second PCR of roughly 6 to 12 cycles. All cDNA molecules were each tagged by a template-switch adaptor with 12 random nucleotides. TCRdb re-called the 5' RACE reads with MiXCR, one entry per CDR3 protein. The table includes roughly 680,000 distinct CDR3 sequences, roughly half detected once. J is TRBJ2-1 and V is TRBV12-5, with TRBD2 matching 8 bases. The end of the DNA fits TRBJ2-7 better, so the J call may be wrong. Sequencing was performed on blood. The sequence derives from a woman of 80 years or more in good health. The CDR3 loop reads CASVPPGGGPYNEQYF. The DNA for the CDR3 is TGTGCTAGTGTCCCCCCGGGCGGGGGGCCCTACAATGAGCAGTACTTC.